This TCR beta chain was documented in a study of monozygotic twins with inflammatory bowel disease. For every donor, one blood sample of approximately 2.3 ml was drawn. The total RNA came straight from whole blood, and T cells were not sorted beforehand. In the case of this clonotype: Antigen unknown.

This CDR3 has 13 residues. From germline, CDR1 is LGHNA and CDR2 YSLEER. TCRalpha and TCRbeta cDNA went through two nested PCRs of approximately 17 and 9 cycles. After re-calling the 5' RACE reads, TCRdb lists one entry per CDR3 protein, DNA absent. Its clone listing holds about 450,000 distinct CDR3 sequences. Study observations and caveats: Repertoires of patients may have been made more variable by differing immunosuppressive treatments.

This TCR derives from a human donor with ulcerative colitis or Crohn's disease, or a healthy co-twin of an affected twin (not recorded which). The V gene is TRBV4-3, the J gene TRBJ2-1; TCRdb lists TRBD1, though no DNA is available to test this call. The material sequenced was blood. CDR3: CASSQDGAYEQFF.